These 17 T cell receptor beta chains were all obtained from the same sample, sequenced in a study of T cell repertoires in aging, cancer and after chemotherapy. TRB rearrangements spanning V, D and J were amplified using mixed TRB-A/B primers. TCRdb itself ran the multiplex PCR reads through MiXCR, one entry per CDR3 protein. Seen here are some 8,100 distinct CDR3 sequences, roughly half observed once, and the top ten hold around 20%. Amplification of TCR beta used genomic DNA extracted from peripheral blood. Sequencing used blood. These receptor sequences come from a human donor in good health.

The rearrangement uses TRBV19 and TRBJ1-2; perhaps TRBD1 as D (6 bases). Germline V gene sequence: CDR1 LNHDA, CDR2 SQIVND (reference sequence). V was pared by 4 bases and J by 7 bases, with 13 bases between. The CDR3 contains 13 residues. CDR3 nucleotide sequence: TGTGCCAGTAGTACAGGGGTTTTTGGTGGCTACACCTTC. Protein: CASSTGVFGGYTF.

This clonotype was seen a few times. This rearrangement joins TRBV29-1 to TRBJ2-7; weak D call: TRBD1 (5 bases). Germline CDR1 and CDR2: SQVTM and ANQGSEA. This CDR3 has 13 residues. CDR3 sequence reads: CSGGQGSSYEQYF. CDR3 nucleotides: TGCAGTGGTGGGCAGGGAAGCTCCTACGAGCAGTACTTC.

The sample holds a few counts of this clonotype. This sequence joins TRBV18 and TRBJ1-1; 9 bases align to TRBD1. This CDR3 spans 15 amino acids. J gave up 5 bases and V 6 bases, and 10 bases lay outside the gene matches. The germline CDR1 and CDR2 sequences are KGHSH and LQKENI. The CDR3 bases are TGTGCCAGCTCGACCTCCCGGGACAGGGTGACTGAAGCTTTCTTT. This gives the protein CASSTSRDRVTEAFF.

The CDR3 sequence: CASSIEGDNSPLHF. Written as DNA, the CDR3 is TGTGCCAGTAGTATAGAAGGAGACAATTCACCCCTCCACTTT. The genes are TRBV19 and TRBJ1-6, with no clear D. The V gene's germline CDR1 is LNHDA and CDR2 SQIVND (reference sequence). The CDR3 spans 14 residues. V shed 0 bases and J shed 7 bases, with 7 bases lying between them. The whole variable domain, remainder taken from reference TRBV19 and TRBJ1-6, is DGGITQSPKYLFRKEGQNVTLSCEQNLNHDAMYWYRQDPGQGLRLIYYSQIVNDFQKGDIAEGYSVSREKKESFPLTVTSAQKNPTAFYLCASSIEGDNSPLHFGNGTRLTVT.

This clonotype showed up just a few times. The V and J genes are TRBV30 and TRBJ1-1, with unresolved D. The germline gives CDR1 GTSNPN, CDR2 SVGIG (reference sequence). This CDR3 region has 14 residues. V lost 0 bases and J lost 10, with 18 bases in between. The CDR3 bases are TGTGCCTGGAGTGTGGGTAGTATCGGAGGAGGAGCTTTCTTT. This translates into CAWSVGSIGGGAFF.

The chain joins TRBV20-1 to TRBJ2-1, with D perhaps TRBD2 (6 bases). CDR1 DFQATT and CDR2 SNEGSKA come from the germline V gene (reference sequence). The CDR3 is made up of 16 amino acids. V lost 5 bases to trimming and J lost 5 bases, with 22 bases between them. The CDR3 spells CSAATAGGDPHNEQFF. CDR3 nucleotides: TGCAGTGCTGCGACAGCAGGCGGGGACCCCCACAATGAGCAGTTCTTC.

This clonotype was counted once. This chain connects TRBV7-9 to TRBJ1-2, with 8 positions matching TRBD1. Germline V CDR1 and CDR2: SEHNR, FQNEAQ (reference sequence). The CDR3 consists of 13 residues. V dropped 5 bases and J dropped 6; count of bases not matched to a gene: 5. The CDR3 DNA follows: TGTGCCAGCAGCCTACAGGGGGACCATGGCTACACCTTC. As protein: CASSLQGDHGYTF.

V and J are TRBV6-2 or TRBV6-3 and TRBJ2-3; 9 nucleotides align to TRBD2. Germline CDR1 MNHEY, CDR2 SVGEGT. Trimming at V came to 4 bases and at J to 0 bases, leaving 8 bases not matched to a gene. The CDR3 covers 17 residues. The DNA for the CDR3 is TGTGCCAGCAGTTCGACTCGACTAGCGGTTAGCACAGATACGCAGTATTTT. Translation gives CASSSTRLAVSTDTQYF.

A word on this clonotype: The junction and the germline gene differ at one end; a read error may be behind it. The rearrangement links TRBV6-1 to TRBJ1-2; the D is unclear. Germline CDR1 and CDR2: MNHNS and SASEGT. There are 14 residues in the CDR3. The CDR3 DNA sequence: TGTGCCAGCAGTCAAGCGACTTTCTTCCAAGGCTACACCTTC. This codes for CASSQATFFQGYTF.

The V and J genes are TRBV6-2 or TRBV6-3 and TRBJ2-5; 8 bases are a match to TRBD2. V lost 2 bases and J lost 4; bases outside the gene matches: 6. Per germline, CDR1 MNHEY and CDR2 SVGEGT. The CDR3 extends over 15 amino acids. CDR3 nucleotides: TGTGCCAGCAGTTACCTACGGGGGGGTATAGAGACCCAGTACTTC. Its protein product is CASSYLRGGIETQYF.

This chain links TRBV11-1 with TRBJ2-1; TRBD1 matches 7 bases. The CDR3 contains 16 residues. CDR1 and CDR2 from the germline V gene are SGHAT and FQDESV (reference sequence). V lost 9 bases to trimming and J lost 4 bases; unmatched junction nucleotides: 15. The CDR3 DNA reads as TGTGCCAGTACTATACAGGGGTGGGTCTCGTACAATGAGCAGTTCTTC. It specifies CASTIQGWVSYNEQFF.

The chain employs TRBV11-1 and TRBJ2-3, with 8 bases that match TRBD2. The V gene's germline CDR1 is SGHAT and CDR2 FQDESV (reference sequence). The CDR3 has 16 amino acids. With 5 bases clipped from V and 3 bases from J, the junction kept 10 bases outside the gene matches. CDR3 region: CASSPRPAGATDTQYF. The CDR3 DNA sequence: TGTGCCAGCAGCCCTCGGCCAGCGGGAGCGACAGATACGCAGTATTTT.

CDR3 nucleotide sequence: TGTGCCAGCTCACCTCCAACCGGACAGGTCGCCGAGCAGTACTTC. Translated, it gives CASSPPTGQVAEQYF. The genes are TRBV18 and TRBJ2-7, with TRBD1 identical over 7 bases. The V gene end was trimmed by 3 bases and the J gene end by 6 bases; junction bases not matched to a gene: 11. Germline V gene sequence: CDR1 KGHSH, CDR2 LQKENI. The CDR3 is 15 residues long. Based on the CDR3 plus reference TRBV18 and TRBJ2-7, the full variable domain is NAGVMQNPRHLVRRRGQEARLRCSPMKGHSHVYWYRQLPEEGLKFMVYLQKENIIDESGMPKERFSAEFPKEGPSILRIQQVVRGDSAAYFCASSPPTGQVAEQYFGPGTRLTVT.

The table lists this clonotype with a few counts. The chain has TRBV6-5 and TRBJ2-2; D not certain. V lost 1 base to trimming and J lost 4 bases, with 10 bases between them. Germline V gene data show CDR1 as MNHEY and CDR2 as SVGAGI. The CDR3 length is 15 residues. The CDR3 coding sequence is TGTGCCAGCAGTTACTGGGCTTCGAGCACCGGGGAGCTGTTTTTT. Its translation: CASSYWASSTGELFF.

The J gene is TRBJ2-1, the V gene TRBV19; D is perhaps TRBD1 or TRBD2 (5 bases each). Germline V CDR1 and CDR2: LNHDA, SQIVND (reference sequence). V was clipped by 5 bases and J by 0 bases, with 14 bases between them. This CDR3 comprises 16 residues. CDR3 DNA: TGTGCCAGTAGTGCGTACAGTGGGGGCTCCTACAATGAGCAGTTCTTC. Protein: CASSAYSGGSYNEQFF.

The J gene is TRBJ1-5, the V gene TRBV19, with a weak D call TRBD1 (5 bases). The CDR3 spans 14 residues. Germline-derived CDR1 and CDR2 are LNHDA and SQIVND (reference sequence). V was trimmed by 5 bases and J by 5 bases, leaving 13 bases between them. For the CDR3, the DNA is TGTGCCAGTAGTCTTCAGGGAGGGGATCAGCCCCAGCATTTT. Translating it yields CASSLQGGDQPQHF.

The gene calls are TRBV30 and TRBJ1-2; 10 bases match TRBD1. V dropped 0 bases and J dropped 1; count of bases not matched to a gene: 5. Germline assignment: CDR1 GTSNPN and CDR2 SVGIG (reference sequence). The CDR3 runs 16 residues. CDR3 nucleotides: TGTGCCTGGAGTGTACGGGGGACAGGGGTTAACTATGGCTACACCTTC. Its protein is CAWSVRGTGVNYGYTF.